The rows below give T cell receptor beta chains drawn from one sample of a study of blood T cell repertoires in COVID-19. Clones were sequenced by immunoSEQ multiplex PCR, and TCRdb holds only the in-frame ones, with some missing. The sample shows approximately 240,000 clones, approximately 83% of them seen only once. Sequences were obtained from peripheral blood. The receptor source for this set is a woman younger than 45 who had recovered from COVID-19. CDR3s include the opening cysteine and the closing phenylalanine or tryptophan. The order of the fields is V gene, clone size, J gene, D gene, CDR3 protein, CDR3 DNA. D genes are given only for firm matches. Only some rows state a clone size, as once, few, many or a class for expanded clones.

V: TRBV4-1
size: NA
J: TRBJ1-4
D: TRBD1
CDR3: CASSPTGGGEKLFF
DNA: TGCGCCAGCAGCCCTACAGGGGGCGGTGAAAAACTGTTTTTT

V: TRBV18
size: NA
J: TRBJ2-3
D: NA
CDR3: CASSPSGMAADTQYF
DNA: TGTGCCAGCTCACCGTCGGGGATGGCGGCGGATACGCAGTATTTT

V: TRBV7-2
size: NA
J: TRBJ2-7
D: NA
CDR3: CASSLAVGRTYEQYF
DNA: TGTGCCAGCAGCTTAGCAGTTGGGCGTACCTACGAGCAGTACTTC

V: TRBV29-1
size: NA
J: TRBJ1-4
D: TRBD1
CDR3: CSAQTGLHEKLFF
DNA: TGCAGCGCCCAGACAGGGCTTCATGAAAAACTGTTTTTT

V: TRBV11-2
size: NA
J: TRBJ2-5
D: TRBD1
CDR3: CASSQRYRGFRRETQYF
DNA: TGTGCCAGCAGCCAACGATACAGGGGCTTTAGGAGAGAGACCCAGTACTTC

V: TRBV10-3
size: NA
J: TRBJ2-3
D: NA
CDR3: CAISESARDTDTQYF
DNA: TGTGCCATCAGTGAGTCGGCCAGGGACACAGATACGCAGTATTTT

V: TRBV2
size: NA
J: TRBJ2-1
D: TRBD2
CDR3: CASRNTSGQGEQFF
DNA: TGTGCCAGCAGAAATACTAGCGGACAAGGTGAGCAGTTCTTC

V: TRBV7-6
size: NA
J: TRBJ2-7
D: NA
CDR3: CASSFGRGDSSYEQYF
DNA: TGTGCCAGCAGCTTCGGGCGGGGGGACAGCTCCTACGAGCAGTACTTC

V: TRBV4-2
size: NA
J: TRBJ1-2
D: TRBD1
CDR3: CASSQDGQGYGYTF
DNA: TGTGCCAGCAGCCAAGATGGACAGGGCTATGGCTACACCTTC

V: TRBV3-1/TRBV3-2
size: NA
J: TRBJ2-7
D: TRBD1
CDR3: CASSPPDRASYEQYF
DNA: TGTGCCAGCAGCCCCCCGGACAGGGCTTCCTACGAGCAGTACTTC

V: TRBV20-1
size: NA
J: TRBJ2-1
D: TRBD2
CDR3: CSASRGTSGVWEQFF
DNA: TGCAGTGCTAGTCGGGGGACTAGCGGGGTGTGGGAGCAGTTCTTC

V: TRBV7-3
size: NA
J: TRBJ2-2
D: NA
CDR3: CASSLNRQGRELFF
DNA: TGTGCCAGCAGCTTAAACCGTCAGGGCAGGGAGCTGTTTTTT

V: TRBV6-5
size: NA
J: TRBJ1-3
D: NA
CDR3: CASSYDSVSGNTIYF
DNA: TGTGCCAGCAGTTACGACAGCGTTTCTGGAAACACCATATATTTT

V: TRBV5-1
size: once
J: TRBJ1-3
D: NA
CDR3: CASSLGVGVDISGNTIYF
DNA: TGCGCCAGCAGCTTGGGAGTGGGAGTCGACATCTCTGGAAACACCATATATTTT

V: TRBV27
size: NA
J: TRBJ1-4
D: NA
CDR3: CASSLTGYEKLFF
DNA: TGTGCCAGCAGTTTAACGGGGTACGAAAAACTGTTTTTT

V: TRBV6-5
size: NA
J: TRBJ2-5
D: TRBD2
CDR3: CASSVAGGIQETQYF
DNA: TGTGCCAGCAGCGTAGCCGGGGGGATCCAAGAGACCCAGTACTTC

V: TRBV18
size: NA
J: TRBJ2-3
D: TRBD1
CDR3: CASSPPLIQGASADTQYF
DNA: TGTGCCAGCTCACCACCGCTCATTCAGGGGGCCAGCGCAGATACGCAGTATTTT

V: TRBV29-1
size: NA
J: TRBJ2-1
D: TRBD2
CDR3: CSVERWGGDNEQFF
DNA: TGCAGCGTTGAACGGTGGGGGGGAGACAATGAGCAGTTCTTC

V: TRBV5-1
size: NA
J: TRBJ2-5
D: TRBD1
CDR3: CASSLGQGGETQYF
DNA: TGCGCCAGCAGCCTCGGACAGGGGGGGGAGACCCAGTACTTC

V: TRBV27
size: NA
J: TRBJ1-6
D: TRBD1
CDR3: CASSNGQGGSPLHF
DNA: TGTGCCAGCAGTAACGGACAGGGTGGTTCACCCCTCCACTTT

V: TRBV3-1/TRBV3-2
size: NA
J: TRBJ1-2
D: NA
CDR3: CASSQGAGTGYTF
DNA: TGTGCCAGCAGCCAAGGGGCAGGCACTGGCTACACCTTC

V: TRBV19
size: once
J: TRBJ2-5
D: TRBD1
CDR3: CASSIRDSQETQYF
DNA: TGTGCCAGTAGTATCCGGGACAGTCAAGAGACCCAGTACTTC

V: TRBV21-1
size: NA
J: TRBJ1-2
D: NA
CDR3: CASSKESGPSSSTF
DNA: TGTGCCAGCAGCAAAGAATCAGGGCCATCCTCTTCCACCTTC

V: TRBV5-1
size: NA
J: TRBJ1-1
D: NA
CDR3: CASSTGTHTEAFF
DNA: TGCGCCAGCAGCACTGGGACACACACTGAAGCTTTCTTT

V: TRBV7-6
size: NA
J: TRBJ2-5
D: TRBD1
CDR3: CASSLVGTGMRETQYF
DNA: TGTGCCAGCAGCTTAGTCGGGACAGGGATGAGGGAGACCCAGTACTTC

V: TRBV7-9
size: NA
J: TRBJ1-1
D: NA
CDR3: CASSPRQETYTEAFF
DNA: TGTGCCAGCAGCCCACGACAGGAAACCTACACTGAAGCTTTCTTT

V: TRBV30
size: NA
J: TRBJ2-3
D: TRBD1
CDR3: CAWRIQGVDTQYF
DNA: TGTGCCTGGAGGATACAGGGGGTGGATACGCAGTATTTT

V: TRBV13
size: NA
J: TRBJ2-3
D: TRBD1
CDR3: CASSRDRGQRDTQYF
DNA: TGTGCCAGCAGCCGTGACAGGGGGCAAAGAGATACGCAGTATTTT

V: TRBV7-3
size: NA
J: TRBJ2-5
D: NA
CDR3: CASSSRAAETQYF
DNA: TGTGCCAGCAGCTCCAGGGCCGCGGAGACCCAGTACTTC

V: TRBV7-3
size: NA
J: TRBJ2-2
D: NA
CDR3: CASSLYQGKGELFF
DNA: TGTGCCAGCAGCTTATACCAGGGTAAAGGGGAGCTGTTTTTT

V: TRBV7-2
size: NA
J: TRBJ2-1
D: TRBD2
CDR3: CASSLTSGVYNEQFF
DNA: TGTGCCAGCAGTTTGACTAGCGGGGTTTACAATGAGCAGTTCTTC

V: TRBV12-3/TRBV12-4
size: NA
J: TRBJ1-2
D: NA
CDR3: CASSLGGGYTF
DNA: TGTGCCAGCAGCCTCGGCGGGGGCTACACCTTC

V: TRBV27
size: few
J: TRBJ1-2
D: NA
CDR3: CASRRPGVLGYTF
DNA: TGTGCCAGCAGAAGGCCGGGAGTTCTTGGCTACACCTTC

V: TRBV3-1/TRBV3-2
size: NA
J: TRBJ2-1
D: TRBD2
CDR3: CASSQDIAGGSNEQFF
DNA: TGTGCCAGCAGCCAAGATATAGCGGGGGGGTCGAATGAGCAGTTCTTC

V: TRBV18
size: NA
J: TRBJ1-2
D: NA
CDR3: CASSPPTDINYGYTF
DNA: TGTGCCAGCTCACCTCCGACCGACATTAACTATGGCTACACCTTC

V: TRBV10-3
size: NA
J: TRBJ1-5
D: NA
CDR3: CAISEEGNQPQHF
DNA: TGTGCCATCAGTGAAGAGGGCAATCAGCCCCAGCATTTT

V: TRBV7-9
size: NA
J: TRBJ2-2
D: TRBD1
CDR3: CASSRQGATGELFF
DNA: TGTGCCAGCAGCCGACAGGGGGCAACCGGGGAGCTGTTTTTT

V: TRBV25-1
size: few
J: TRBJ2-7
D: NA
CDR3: CASSALDEQYF
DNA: TGTGCCAGCAGTGCCCTAGACGAGCAGTACTTC

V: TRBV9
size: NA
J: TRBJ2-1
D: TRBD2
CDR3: CASSPQGLAVLLHEQFF
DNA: TGTGCCAGCAGCCCACAGGGACTAGCGGTTCTCCTCCATGAGCAGTTCTTC

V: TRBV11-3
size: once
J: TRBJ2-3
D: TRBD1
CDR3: CASSKGQGHSADTQYF
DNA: TGTGCCAGCAGCAAAGGACAGGGTCATTCGGCAGATACGCAGTATTTT

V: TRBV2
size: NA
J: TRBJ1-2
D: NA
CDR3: CASNPTAANYGYTF
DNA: TGTGCCAGCAACCCAACAGCAGCCAACTATGGCTACACCTTC